Given below is one T cell receptor (beta chain) in context. What it recognizes is unknown. Healthy individuals who donated bone marrow served as the donors. The PCR contained 60 Vbeta and 13 Jbeta primers. Assay: immunoSEQ multiplex PCR; the TCRdb copy retains only in-frame clones and omits some. Seen here are 99,000 or so clones, about 13% observed once, and the top ten hold about a sixth. Trimming cost V 1 base and J 4 bases, with 11 bases left between them. The CDR3 is 14 amino acids. Germline values: CDR1 SGHAT, CDR2 FQNNGV. The data were taken from a study of cytomegalovirus exposure and HLA in healthy donors. For the study at large: Among 350 to 500 genotyped donors, 65% to 90% fell in the Caucasian-associated ancestry cluster.

Study outcomes and limitations: Some V segments (TRBV6-2 and TRBV6-3 among them) were excluded as indistinguishable.

The chain combines TRBV11-2 with TRBJ2-7; D is perhaps TRBD1 (5 bases). The clonotype was recovered from a man aged 40-50 years in good health and CMV-seropositive. Sequenced: PBMCs. This CDR3 reads CASSLGRAGYEQYF. The CDR3 DNA is TGTGCCAGCAGCTTAGGCAGGGCCGGGTACGAGCAGTACTTC.